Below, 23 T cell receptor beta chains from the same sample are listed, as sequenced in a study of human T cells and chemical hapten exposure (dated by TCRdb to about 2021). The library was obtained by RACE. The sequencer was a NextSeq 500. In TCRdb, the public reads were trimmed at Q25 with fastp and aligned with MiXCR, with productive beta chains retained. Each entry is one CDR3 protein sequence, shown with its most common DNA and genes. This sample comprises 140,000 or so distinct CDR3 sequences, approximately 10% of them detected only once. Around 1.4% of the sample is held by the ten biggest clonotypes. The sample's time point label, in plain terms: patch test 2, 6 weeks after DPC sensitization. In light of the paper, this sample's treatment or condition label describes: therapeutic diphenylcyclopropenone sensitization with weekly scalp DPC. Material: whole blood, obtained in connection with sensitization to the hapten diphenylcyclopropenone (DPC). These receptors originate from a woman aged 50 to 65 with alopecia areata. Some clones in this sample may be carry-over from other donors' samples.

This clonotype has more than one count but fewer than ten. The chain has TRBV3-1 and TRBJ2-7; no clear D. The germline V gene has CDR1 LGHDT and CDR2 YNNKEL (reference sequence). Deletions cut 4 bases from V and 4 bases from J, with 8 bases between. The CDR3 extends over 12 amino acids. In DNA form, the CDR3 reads TGTGCCAGCAGCCCCAATTTATACGAGCAGTACTTC. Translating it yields CASSPNLYEQYF.

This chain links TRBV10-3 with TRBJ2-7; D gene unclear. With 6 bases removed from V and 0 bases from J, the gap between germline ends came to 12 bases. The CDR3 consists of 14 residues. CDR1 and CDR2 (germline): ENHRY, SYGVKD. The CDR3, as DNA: TGTGCCATCAGGGCCTGGACGGACTCCTACGAGCAGTACTTC. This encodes CAIRAWTDSYEQYF.

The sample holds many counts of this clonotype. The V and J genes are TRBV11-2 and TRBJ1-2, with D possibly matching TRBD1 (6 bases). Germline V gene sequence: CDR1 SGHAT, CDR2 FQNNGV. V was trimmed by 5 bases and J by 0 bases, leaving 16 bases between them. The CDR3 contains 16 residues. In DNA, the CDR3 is TGTGCCAGCAGCCCTCTAGACAGGAAGACTAACTATGGCTACACCTTC. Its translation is CASSPLDRKTNYGYTF.

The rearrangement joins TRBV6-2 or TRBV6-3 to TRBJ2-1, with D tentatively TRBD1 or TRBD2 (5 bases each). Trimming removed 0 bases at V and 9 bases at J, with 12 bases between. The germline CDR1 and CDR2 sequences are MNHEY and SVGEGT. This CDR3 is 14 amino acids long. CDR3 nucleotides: TGTGCCAGCAGTTACTCTGATCTTGGGACTGAGCAGTTCTTC. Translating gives CASSYSDLGTEQFF.

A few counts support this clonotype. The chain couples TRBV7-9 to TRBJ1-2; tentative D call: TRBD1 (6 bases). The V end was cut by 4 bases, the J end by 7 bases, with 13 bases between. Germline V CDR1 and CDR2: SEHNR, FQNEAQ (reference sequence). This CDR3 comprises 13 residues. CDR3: CASSSVGTSGYTF. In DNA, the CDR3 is TGTGCCAGCAGCTCCGTAGGGACATCTGGCTACACCTTC.

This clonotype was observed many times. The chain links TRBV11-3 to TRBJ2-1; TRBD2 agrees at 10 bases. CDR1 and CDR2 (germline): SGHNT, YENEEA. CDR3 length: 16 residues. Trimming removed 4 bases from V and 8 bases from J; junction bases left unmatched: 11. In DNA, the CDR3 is TGTGCCAGCAGCTCCCCGTCTAGCGGGAGAGGGGATGAGCAGTTCTTC. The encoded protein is CASSSPSSGRGDEQFF.

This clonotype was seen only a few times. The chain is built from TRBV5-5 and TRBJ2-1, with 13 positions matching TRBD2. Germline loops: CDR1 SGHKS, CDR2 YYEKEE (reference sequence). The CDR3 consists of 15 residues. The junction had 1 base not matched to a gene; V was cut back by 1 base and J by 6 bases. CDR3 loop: CASSLWTSGSNEQFF. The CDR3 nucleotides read TGTGCCAGCAGCTTGTGGACTAGCGGGAGCAATGAGCAGTTCTTC.

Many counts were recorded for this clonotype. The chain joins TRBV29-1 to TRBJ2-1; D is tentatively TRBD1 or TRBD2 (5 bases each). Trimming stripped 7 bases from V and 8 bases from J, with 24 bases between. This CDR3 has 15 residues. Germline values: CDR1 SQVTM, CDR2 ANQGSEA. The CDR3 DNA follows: TGCAGCGCGACCCTGAGGGGCCCCGGGGTCTATGAGCAGTTCTTC. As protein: CSATLRGPGVYEQFF.

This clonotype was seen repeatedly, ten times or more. CDR3 nucleotide sequence: TGTGCCAGTAGCACCGGGACTAGCGCGAGCTCCTACAATGAGCAGTTCTTC. This codes for CASSTGTSASSYNEQFF. The chain links TRBV19 to TRBJ2-1; TRBD2 matches 10 bases. V dropped 6 bases and J dropped 0; count of bases not matched to a gene: 8. There are 17 residues in the CDR3. Germline-derived CDR1 and CDR2 are LNHDA and SQIVND (reference sequence).

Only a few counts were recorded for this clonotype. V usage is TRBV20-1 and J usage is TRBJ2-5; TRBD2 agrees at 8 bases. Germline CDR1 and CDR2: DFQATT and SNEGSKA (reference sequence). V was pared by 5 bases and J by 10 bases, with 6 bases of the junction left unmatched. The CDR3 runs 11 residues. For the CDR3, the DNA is TGCAGTGCTCGGGGGGGAGGAGGCCAGTACTTC. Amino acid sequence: CSARGGGGQYF.

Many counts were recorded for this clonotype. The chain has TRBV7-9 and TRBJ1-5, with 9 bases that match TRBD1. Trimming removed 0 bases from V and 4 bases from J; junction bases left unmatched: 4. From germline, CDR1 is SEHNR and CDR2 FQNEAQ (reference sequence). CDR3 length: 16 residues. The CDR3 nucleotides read TGTGCCAGCAGCTTAGCAGGGACAGGGAGAAATCAGCCCCAGCATTTT. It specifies CASSLAGTGRNQPQHF.

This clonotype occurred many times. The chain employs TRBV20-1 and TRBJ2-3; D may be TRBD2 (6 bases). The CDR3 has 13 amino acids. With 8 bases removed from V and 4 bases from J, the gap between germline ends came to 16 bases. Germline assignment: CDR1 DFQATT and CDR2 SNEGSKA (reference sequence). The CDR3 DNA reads TGCAGTTCCTGGGACTCCCTCGCAGATACGCAGTATTTT. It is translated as CSSWDSLADTQYF.

The CDR3 nucleotides read TGCAGCGTTTGGGATTCGGGGGGCGGCAATCAGCCCCAGCATTTT. This codes for CSVWDSGGGNQPQHF. V and J are TRBV29-1 and TRBJ1-5; weak D call: TRBD1 (6 bases). The germline V gene has CDR1 SQVTM and CDR2 ANQGSEA. The CDR3 runs to 15 residues. V shed 5 bases and J shed 2 bases, with 16 bases lying between them.

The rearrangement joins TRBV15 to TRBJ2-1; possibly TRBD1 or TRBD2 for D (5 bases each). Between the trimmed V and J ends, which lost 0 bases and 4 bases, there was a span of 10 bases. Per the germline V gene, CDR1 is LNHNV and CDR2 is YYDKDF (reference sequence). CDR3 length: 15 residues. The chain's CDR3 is CATSRDGGNYNEQFF. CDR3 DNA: TGTGCCACCAGCAGAGATGGGGGAAATTACAATGAGCAGTTCTTC.

The CDR3 protein is CASSLEQREAYNEQFF. The CDR3 DNA is TGTGCCAGCAGCTTAGAACAGCGGGAGGCCTACAATGAGCAGTTCTTC. The chain employs TRBV11-1 and TRBJ2-1, with 9 bases that match TRBD2. In germline, CDR1 is SGHAT, CDR2 FQDESV (reference sequence). The trim removed 1 base at V and 2 bases at J, leaving 3 bases unmatched. The CDR3 totals 16 residues. Using reference TRBV11-1 and TRBJ2-1 for the parts outside the CDR3, the full variable domain is EAEVAQSPRYKITEKSQAVAFWCDPISGHATLYWYRQILGQGPELLVQFQDESVVDDSQLPKDRFSAERLKGVDSTLKIQPAELGDSAMYLCASSLEQREAYNEQFFGPGTRLTVL.

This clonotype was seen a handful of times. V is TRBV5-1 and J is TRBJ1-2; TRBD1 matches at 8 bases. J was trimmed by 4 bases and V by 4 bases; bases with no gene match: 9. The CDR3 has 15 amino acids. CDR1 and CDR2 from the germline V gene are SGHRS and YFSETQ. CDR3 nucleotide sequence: TGCGCCAGCAGCCCCGGTTACAGGGGGGCCTATGGCTACACCTTC. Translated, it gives CASSPGYRGAYGYTF.

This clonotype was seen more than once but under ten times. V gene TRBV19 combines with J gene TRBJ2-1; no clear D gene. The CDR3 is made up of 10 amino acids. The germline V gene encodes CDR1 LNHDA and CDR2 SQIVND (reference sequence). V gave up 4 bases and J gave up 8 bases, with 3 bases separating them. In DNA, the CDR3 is TGTGCCAGTAGTAGATATGAGCAGTTCTTC. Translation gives CASSRYEQFF.

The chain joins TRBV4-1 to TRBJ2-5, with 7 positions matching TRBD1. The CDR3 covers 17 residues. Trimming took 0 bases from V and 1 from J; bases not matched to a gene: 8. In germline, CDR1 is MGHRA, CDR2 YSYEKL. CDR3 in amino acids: CASSQERWAGGQETQYF. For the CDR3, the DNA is TGCGCCAGCAGCCAAGAGCGGTGGGCAGGGGGCCAAGAGACCCAGTACTTC.

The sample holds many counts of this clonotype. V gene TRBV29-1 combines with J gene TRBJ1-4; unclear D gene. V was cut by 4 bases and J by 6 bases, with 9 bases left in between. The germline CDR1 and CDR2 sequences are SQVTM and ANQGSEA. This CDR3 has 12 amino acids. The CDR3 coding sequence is TGCAGCGTTGCGGGGAACGATGAAAAACTGTTTTTT. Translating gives CSVAGNDEKLFF.

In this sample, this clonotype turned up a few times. The CDR3 DNA reads as TGTGCCATCAGTGAGGGGACTTTCCAAGAGACCCAGTACTTC. The encoded protein is CAISEGTFQETQYF. This chain connects TRBV10-3 to TRBJ2-5; the D gene is possibly TRBD2 (6 bases). The CDR3 loop spans 14 amino acids. Germline loops: CDR1 ENHRY, CDR2 SYGVKD. Between the trimmed V and J ends, which lost 2 bases and 1 base, there was a span of 8 bases.

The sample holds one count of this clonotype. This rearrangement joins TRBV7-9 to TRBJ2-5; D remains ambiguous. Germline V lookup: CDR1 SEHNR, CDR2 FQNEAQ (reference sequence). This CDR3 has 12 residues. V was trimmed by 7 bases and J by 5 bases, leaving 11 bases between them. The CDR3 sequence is CASMHERETQYF. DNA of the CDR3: TGTGCCAGCATGCATGAAAGGGAGACCCAGTACTTC. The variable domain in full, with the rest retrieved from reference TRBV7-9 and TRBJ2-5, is DTGVSQNPRHKITKRGQNVTFRCDPISEHNRLYWYRQTLGQGPEFLTYFQNEAQLEKSRLLSDRFSAERPKGSFSTLEIQRTEQGDSAMYLCASMHERETQYFGPGTRLLVL.

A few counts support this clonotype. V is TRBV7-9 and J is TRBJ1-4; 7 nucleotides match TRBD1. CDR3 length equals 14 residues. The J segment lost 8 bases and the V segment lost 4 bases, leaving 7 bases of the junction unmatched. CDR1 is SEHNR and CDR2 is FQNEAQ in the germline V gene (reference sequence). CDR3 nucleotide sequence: TGTGCCAGCAGCTCCACAGGGGTAGGCGAAAAACTGTTTTTT. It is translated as CASSSTGVGEKLFF.

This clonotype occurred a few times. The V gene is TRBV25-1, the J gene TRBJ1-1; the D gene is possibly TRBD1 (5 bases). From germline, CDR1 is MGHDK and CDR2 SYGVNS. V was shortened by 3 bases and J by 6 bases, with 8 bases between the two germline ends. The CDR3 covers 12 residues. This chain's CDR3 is CASSDWGAEAFF. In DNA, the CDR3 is TGTGCCAGCAGTGATTGGGGGGCTGAAGCTTTCTTT.